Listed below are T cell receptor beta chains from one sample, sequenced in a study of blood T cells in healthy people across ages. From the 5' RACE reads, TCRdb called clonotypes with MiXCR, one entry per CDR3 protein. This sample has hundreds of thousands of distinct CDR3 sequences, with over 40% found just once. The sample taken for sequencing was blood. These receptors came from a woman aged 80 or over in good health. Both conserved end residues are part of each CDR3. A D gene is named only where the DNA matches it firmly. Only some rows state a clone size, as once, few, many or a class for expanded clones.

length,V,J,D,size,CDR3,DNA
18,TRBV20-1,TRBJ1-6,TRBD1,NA,CSARLPGRQGSYNSPLHF,TGCAGTGCTAGACTCCCGGGGCGACAGGGCTCCTATAATTCACCCCTCCACTTT
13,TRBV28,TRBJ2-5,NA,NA,CASSDVGEETQYF,TGTGCCAGCAGTGACGTGGGGGAAGAGACCCAGTACTTC
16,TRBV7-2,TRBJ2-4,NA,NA,CASSLDRMLAKNIQYF,TGTGCCAGCAGCCTCGACAGGATGTTAGCCAAAAACATTCAGTACTTC
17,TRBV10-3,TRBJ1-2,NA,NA,CAISDGGQRGGTYGYTF,TGTGCCATCAGTGACGGTGGACAGAGGGGGGGAACCTATGGCTACACCTTC
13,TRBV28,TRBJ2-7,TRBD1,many,CASSLRQGNEQYF,TGTGCCAGCAGCCTCCGACAGGGTAACGAGCAGTACTTC
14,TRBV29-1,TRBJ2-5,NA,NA,CSVGRSFRGETQYF,TGCAGCGTTGGGCGGAGCTTTCGGGGGGAGACCCAGTACTTC
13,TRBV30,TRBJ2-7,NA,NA,CAWSRDTPYEQYF,TGTGCCTGGAGTCGGGACACCCCCTACGAGCAGTACTTC
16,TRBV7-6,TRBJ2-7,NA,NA,CASSPQLGTFSYEQYF,TGTGCCAGCAGCCCTCAGCTGGGGACCTTCTCCTACGAGCAGTACTTC
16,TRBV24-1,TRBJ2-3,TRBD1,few,CATSDWETGPTDTQYF,TGTGCCACCAGTGATTGGGAGACAGGGCCCACAGATACGCAGTATTTT
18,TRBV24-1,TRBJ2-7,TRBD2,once,CATSAGQGSTSGTYEQYF,TGTGCCACCAGCGCTGGACAGGGGTCGACTAGCGGGACCTACGAGCAGTACTTC
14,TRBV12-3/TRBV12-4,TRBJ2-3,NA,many,CASSSIKRPDTQYF,TGTGCCAGCAGTTCGATCAAACGGCCAGATACGCAGTATTTT
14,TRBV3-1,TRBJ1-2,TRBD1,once,CASSSSGQAYGYTF,TGTGCCAGCAGCTCCAGCGGACAGGCCTATGGCTACACCTTC
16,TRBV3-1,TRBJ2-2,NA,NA,CASSPLSGANTGELFF,TGTGCCAGCAGCCCTCTATCAGGAGCGAACACCGGGGAGCTGTTTTTT
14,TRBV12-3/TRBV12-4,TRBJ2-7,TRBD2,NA,CASSFGLAVYEQYF,TGTGCCAGCAGTTTCGGGCTAGCGGTCTACGAGCAGTACTTC
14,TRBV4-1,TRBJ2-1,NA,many,CASSQEELRDEQFF,TGCGCCAGCAGCCAAGAGGAACTCCGGGATGAGCAGTTCTTC